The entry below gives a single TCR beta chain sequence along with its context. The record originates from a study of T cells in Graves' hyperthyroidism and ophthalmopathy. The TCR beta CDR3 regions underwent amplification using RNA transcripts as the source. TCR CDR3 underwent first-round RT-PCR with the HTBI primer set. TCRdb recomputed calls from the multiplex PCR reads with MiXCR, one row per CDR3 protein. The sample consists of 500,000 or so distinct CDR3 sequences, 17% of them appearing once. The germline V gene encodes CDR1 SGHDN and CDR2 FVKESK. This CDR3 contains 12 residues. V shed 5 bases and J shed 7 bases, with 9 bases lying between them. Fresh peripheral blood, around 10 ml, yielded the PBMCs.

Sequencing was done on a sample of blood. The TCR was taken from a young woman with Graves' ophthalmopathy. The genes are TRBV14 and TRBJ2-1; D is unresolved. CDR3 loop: CASSWPGNEQFF. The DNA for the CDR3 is TGTGCCAGCAGCTGGCCCGGTAATGAGCAGTTCTTC.